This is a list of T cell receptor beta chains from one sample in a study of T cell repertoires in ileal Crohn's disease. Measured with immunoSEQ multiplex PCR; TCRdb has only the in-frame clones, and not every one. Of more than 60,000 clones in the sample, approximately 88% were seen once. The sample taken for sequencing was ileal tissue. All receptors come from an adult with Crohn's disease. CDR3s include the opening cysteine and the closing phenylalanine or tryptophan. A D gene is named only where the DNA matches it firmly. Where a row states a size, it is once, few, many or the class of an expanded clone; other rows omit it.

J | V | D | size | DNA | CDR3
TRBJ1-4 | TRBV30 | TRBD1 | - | TGTGCCTGGAGTGTAGGGTGGGCAGGGGGTGAAAAACTGTTTTTT | CAWSVGWAGGEKLFF
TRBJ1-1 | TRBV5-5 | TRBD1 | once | TGTGCCAGCAGCGGGGGAGGTGGGACAGGATCAAAAGCTTTCTTT | CASSGGGGTGSKAFF
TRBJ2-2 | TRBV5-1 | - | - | TGCGCCAGCAGCCCCAGGGGAAGGACGAACACCGGGGAGCTGTTTTTT | CASSPRGRTNTGELFF
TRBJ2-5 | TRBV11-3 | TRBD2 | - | TGTGCCAGCAGCTTGGGGACTAGCCTCTATCAAGAGACCCAGTACTTC | CASSLGTSLYQETQYF
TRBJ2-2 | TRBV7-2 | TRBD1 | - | TGTGCCAGCAGCTCGGGACAGGGGGCAACCGGGGAGCTGTTTTTT | CASSSGQGATGELFF
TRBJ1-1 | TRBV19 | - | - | TGTGCCAGTAGTCCGGTTATACGGAACACTGAAGCTTTCTTT | CASSPVIRNTEAFF
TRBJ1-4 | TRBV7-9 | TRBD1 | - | TGTGCCAGCAGCTTATCAGGGGGAGGTGAAAAACTGTTTTTT | CASSLSGGGEKLFF
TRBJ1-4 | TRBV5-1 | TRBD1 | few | TGCGCCAGCAGCATAGGGACAGAAGAAAAACTGTTTTTT | CASSIGTEEKLFF
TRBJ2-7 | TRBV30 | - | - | TGTGCCTGGATCGGGACAAGAAACTCCTACGAGCAGTACTTC | CAWIGTRNSYEQYF
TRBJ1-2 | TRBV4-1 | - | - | TGCGCCAGCAGCCAAGATCACGGCAGGGGAATTGGCTACACCTTC | CASSQDHGRGIGYTF
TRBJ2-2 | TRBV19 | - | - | TGTGCCAGTAATGCGGCACCGAACACCGGGGAGCTGTTTTTT | CASNAAPNTGELFF
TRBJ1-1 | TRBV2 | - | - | TGTGCCAGCAGGGAGGGAGGGAAAATCATGAACACTGAAGCTTTCTTT | CASREGGKIMNTEAFF
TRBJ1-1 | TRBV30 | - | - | TGTGCCTGGAGTCTCCTGACAGGATCAACTGAAGCTTTCTTT | CAWSLLTGSTEAFF
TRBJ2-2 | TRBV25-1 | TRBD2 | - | TGTGCCAGCAGTCCCCTAGCGGGAGCGAACACCGGGGAGCTGTTTTTT | CASSPLAGANTGELFF
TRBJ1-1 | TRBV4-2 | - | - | TGTGCCAGCAGCCAAGAATTGGCGGGGGGATCTGGAAAAACTGAAGCTTTCTTT | CASSQELAGGSGKTEAFF
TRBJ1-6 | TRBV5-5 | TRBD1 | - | TGTGCCAGCAGCAGATCAGGGGGCTCCGCCGATAATTCACCCCTCCACTTT | CASSRSGGSADNSPLHF
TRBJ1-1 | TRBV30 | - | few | TGTGCCTGGAGTGTACAGTTAACTGAAGCTTTCTTT | CAWSVQLTEAFF